The subject of this entry is one TCR beta chain. This record belongs to a study of PD-L1 blockade in urothelial cancer. Study-level information: The patients' atezolizumab therapy, 1,200 mg intravenously every 3 weeks, started in the mid-2010s. Patients' prior chemotherapy regimens numbered 0 to 3. After treatment start, blood was analyzed at 3 weeks (second dose) and at 6 weeks.

The germline V gene encodes CDR1 SGHTA and CDR2 FQGNSA. With V trimmed by 5 bases and J by 2 bases, 9 bases remained unmatched. The CDR3 consists of 16 residues. As for time point: pretreatment peripheral blood. Patients in the study were battling locally advanced or metastatic urothelial carcinoma. This table comes from immunoSEQ multiplex PCR, and its TCRdb copy is limited to in-frame clones, with some not included. The sample contains tens of thousands of clones, roughly 86% of which appear only once. The chain carries TRBV7-2 and TRBJ2-5; TRBD1 aligns across 9 bases. Here the sequenced sample was PBMCs, taken around atezolizumab (anti-PD-L1) treatment. The TCR was taken from a man aged 60-69 years with urothelial cancer. The CDR3 DNA reads TGTGCCAGCAGCCGCACAGGGGGCGGGGGACAAGAGACCCAGTACTTC. It specifies CASSRTGGGGQETQYF.